This TCR beta chain is from a study of blood T cell repertoires in COVID-19. Study-wide background: Samples of COVID-19 (acute and convalescent) were obtained from the United States, Italy and Spain. Sources were T cells, B-cell-depleted T cells, or PBMCs; the material itself was cDNA or gDNA.

TCRdb's copy holds only in-frame clones and misses some; the assay was immunoSEQ multiplex PCR. The sample shows roughly 17,000 clones, around 80% of them seen only once. The germline CDR1 and CDR2 sequences are MNHEY and SVGAGI. This CDR3 comprises 15 residues. J gave up 1 base and V 9 bases, and 11 bases lay outside the gene matches. Sequencing was done on a sample of peripheral blood. The chain combines TRBV6-5 with TRBJ1-1, with 7 bases identical to TRBD1. The source is a man aged 55-75 years with active or convalescent COVID-19. The CDR3 sequence: CASGGRGAGNTEAFF. CDR3 nucleotides: TGTGCCAGTGGAGGCAGGGGGGCTGGGAACACTGAAGCTTTCTTT.